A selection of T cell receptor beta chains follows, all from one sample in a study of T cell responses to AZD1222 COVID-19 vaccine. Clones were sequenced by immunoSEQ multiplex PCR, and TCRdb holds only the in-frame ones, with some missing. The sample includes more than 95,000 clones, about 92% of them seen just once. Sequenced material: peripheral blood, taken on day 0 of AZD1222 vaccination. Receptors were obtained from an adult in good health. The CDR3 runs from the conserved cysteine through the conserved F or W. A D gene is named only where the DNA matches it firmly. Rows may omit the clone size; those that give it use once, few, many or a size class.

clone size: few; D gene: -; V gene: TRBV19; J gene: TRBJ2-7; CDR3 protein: CATLDGYEQYF; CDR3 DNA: TGTGCCACCCTCGACGGCTACGAGCAGTACTTC
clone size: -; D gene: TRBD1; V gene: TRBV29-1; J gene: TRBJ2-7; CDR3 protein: CSVLTGDSYEQYF; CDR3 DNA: TGCAGCGTGCTGACAGGGGACTCCTACGAGCAGTACTTC
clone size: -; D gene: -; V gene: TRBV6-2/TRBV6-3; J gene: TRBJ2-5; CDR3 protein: CASSLWAQETQYF; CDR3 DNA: TGTGCCAGCAGCCTCTGGGCTCAAGAGACCCAGTACTTC
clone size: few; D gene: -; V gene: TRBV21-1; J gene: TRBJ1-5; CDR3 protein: CANFFPRQGAGQPQHF; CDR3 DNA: TGTGCCAATTTTTTTCCCAGACAGGGGGCGGGTCAGCCCCAGCATTTT
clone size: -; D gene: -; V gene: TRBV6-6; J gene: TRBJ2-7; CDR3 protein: CASKSTTDSYEQYF; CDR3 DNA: TGTGCCAGCAAATCCACGACAGACTCCTACGAGCAGTACTTC
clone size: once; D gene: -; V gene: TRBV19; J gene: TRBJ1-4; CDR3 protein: CASSIRKATNEKLFF; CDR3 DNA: TGTGCCAGTAGTATCCGGAAGGCAACTAATGAAAAACTGTTTTTT
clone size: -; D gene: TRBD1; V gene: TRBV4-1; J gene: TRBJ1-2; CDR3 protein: CASSQEGSGQGLMGGYTF; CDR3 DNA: TGCGCCAGCAGCCAAGAAGGTTCAGGACAGGGGCTGATGGGAGGCTACACCTTC
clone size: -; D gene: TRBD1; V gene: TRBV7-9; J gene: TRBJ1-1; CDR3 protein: CASSQQGARYTEAFF; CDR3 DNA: TGTGCCAGCAGCCAGCAGGGGGCTCGATACACTGAAGCTTTCTTT
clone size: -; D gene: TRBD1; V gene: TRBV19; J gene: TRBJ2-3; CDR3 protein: CATRTGGRTDTQYF; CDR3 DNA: TGTGCCACACGCACAGGGGGCAGGACAGATACGCAGTATTTT
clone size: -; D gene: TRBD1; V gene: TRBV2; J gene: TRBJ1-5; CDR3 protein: CASNPDRGNQPQHF; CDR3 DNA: TGTGCCAGCAACCCGGACAGGGGCAATCAGCCCCAGCATTTT
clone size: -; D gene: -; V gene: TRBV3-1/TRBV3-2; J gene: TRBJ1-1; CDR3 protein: CASSPSGGGTEAFF; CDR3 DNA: TGTGCCAGCAGCCCAAGCGGGGGGGGGACTGAAGCTTTCTTT
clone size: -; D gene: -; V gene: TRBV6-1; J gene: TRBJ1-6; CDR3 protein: CASSELTDYNSPLHF; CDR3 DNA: TGTGCCAGCAGTGAACTCACAGACTATAATTCACCCCTCCACTTT
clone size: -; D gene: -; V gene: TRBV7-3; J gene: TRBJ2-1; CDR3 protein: CASSLRGLSNEQFF; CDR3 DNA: TGTGCCAGCAGCTTAAGGGGACTGTCCAATGAGCAGTTCTTC
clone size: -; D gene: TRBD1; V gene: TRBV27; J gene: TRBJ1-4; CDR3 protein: CASSYLQGAGEKLFF; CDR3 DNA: TGTGCCAGCAGTTATTTGCAGGGGGCCGGGGAAAAACTGTTTTTT
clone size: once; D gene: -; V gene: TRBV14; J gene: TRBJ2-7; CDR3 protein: CASSQQSGPPRGYEQYF; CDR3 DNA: TGTGCCAGCAGCCAACAGTCAGGACCTCCACGGGGCTACGAGCAGTACTTC
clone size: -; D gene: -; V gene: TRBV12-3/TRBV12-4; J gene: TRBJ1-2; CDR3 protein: CASGSQWGGYTF; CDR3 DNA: TGTGCCAGCGGAAGCCAATGGGGCGGCTACACCTTC
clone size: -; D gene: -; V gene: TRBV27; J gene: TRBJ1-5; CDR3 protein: CASSTIRSNQPQHF; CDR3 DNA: TGTGCCAGCAGTACCATTCGGAGCAATCAGCCCCAGCATTTT
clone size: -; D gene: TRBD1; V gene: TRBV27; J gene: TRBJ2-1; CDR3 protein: CASSLGTVEFF; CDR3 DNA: TGTGCCAGCAGTTTAGGGACAGTTGAGTTCTTC
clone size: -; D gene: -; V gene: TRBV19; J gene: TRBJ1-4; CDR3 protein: CASSMGNEKLFF; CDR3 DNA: TGTGCCAGTAGTATGGGGAATGAAAAACTGTTTTTT
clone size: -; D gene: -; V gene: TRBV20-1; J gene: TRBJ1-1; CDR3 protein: CSASSAQGWAEAFF; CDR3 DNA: TGCAGTGCTAGTTCGGCTCAGGGCTGGGCTGAAGCTTTCTTT
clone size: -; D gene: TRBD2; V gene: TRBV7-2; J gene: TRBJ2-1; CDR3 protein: CASSLTSGGGANEQFF; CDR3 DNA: TGTGCCAGCAGCTTAACTTCCGGCGGGGGGGCTAATGAGCAGTTCTTC